Below, 12 T cell receptor beta chains from the same sample are listed, as sequenced in a study of cytomegalovirus exposure and HLA in healthy donors. Researchers ran the PCR with 60 Vbeta and 13 Jbeta primers. Sequenced by immunoSEQ multiplex PCR; TCRdb stores in-frame clones only, minus some. The sample contains under 200,000 clones, approximately 77% of which appear only once. Sequencing was performed on PBMCs. Receptors originate from a man under 40 in good health and CMV-seropositive.

The rearrangement joins TRBV7-9 to TRBJ1-3; D ambiguous. The CDR3 length is 16 residues. The ends were cut back, 5 bases at V and 0 bases at J, with 14 bases in the middle. Germline V gene sequence: CDR1 SEHNR, CDR2 FQNEAQ (reference sequence). The CDR3 loop reads CASSPRTEVSGNTIYF. The CDR3 DNA sequence: TGTGCCAGCAGCCCTCGGACTGAAGTCTCTGGAAACACCATATATTTT.

This clone was counted a single time. The chain is built from TRBV4-3 and TRBJ2-5; 12 nucleotides agree with TRBD2. Germline lookup yields CDR1 LGHNA and CDR2 YSLEER. The CDR3 has 17 residues. The trim removed 0 bases at V and 2 bases at J, leaving 4 bases unmatched. The CDR3 nucleotides are TGCGCCAGCAGCCAAGATCGGACTAGCGGGGTACAAGAGACCCAGTACTTC. Amino acid sequence: CASSQDRTSGVQETQYF.

V is TRBV10-3 and J is TRBJ2-7; 7 bases are shared with TRBD1. CDR3 size: 15 residues. V lost 4 bases, J lost 3 bases, and 9 bases stayed unmatched. Germline CDR1 is ENHRY and CDR2 is SYGVKD. DNA of the CDR3: TGTGCCATCAGTGGACACCGGGACAGAGACTACGAGCAGTACTTC. It codes for CAISGHRDRDYEQYF.

The chain has TRBV28 and TRBJ2-5; TRBD1 agrees at 8 bases. The CDR3 sequence is 16 residues long. V was pared by 2 bases and J by 4 bases, with 9 bases of the junction left unmatched. Germline V CDR1 and CDR2: MDHEN, SYDVKM. The CDR3 loop is CASSLRTGIVGETQYF. The CDR3 DNA reads TGTGCCAGCAGTTTACGGACAGGGATTGTGGGAGAGACCCAGTACTTC.

The J gene is TRBJ2-1, the V gene TRBV5-1, with D possibly being TRBD1 (5 bases). Germline CDR1 and CDR2: SGHRS and YFSETQ. Trimming took 2 bases from V and 1 from J, leaving 10 bases between them. The CDR3 contains 15 residues. CDR3 protein: CASSFGDSSYNEQFF. The CDR3 DNA follows: TGCGCCAGCAGCTTTGGCGACAGTTCCTACAATGAGCAGTTCTTC. The variable domain in full, completed from reference TRBV5-1 and TRBJ2-1, reads KAGVTQTPRYLIKTRGQQVTLSCSPISGHRSVSWYQQTPGQGLQFLFEYFSETQRNKGNFPGRFSGRQFSNSRSEMNVSTLELGDSALYLCASSFGDSSYNEQFFGPGTRLTVL.

The chain employs TRBV6-5 and TRBJ2-7; D may be TRBD1 (5 bases). The CDR3 consists of 14 residues. Germline V gene lookup returns CDR1 MNHEY and CDR2 SVGAGI. V lost 0 bases and J 1 base, leaving 7 bases between the germline ends. CDR3 residues: CASSYSKGSYEQYF. CDR3 nucleotide sequence: TGTGCCAGCAGTTACTCCAAGGGGTCCTACGAGCAGTACTTC.

The chain is built from TRBV5-1 and TRBJ2-5, with a tentative D call TRBD2 (6 bases). Germline CDR1 is SGHRS and CDR2 is YFSETQ. The CDR3 sequence is 14 residues long. Trimming shortened V by 4 bases and J by 4 bases, and 14 bases separated the two germline ends. This CDR3 reads CASSRGGVGETQYF. For the CDR3, the DNA is TGCGCCAGCAGCCGCGGAGGGGTGGGAGAGACCCAGTACTTC.

The table lists this clone with a count of one. The chain couples TRBV7-3 to TRBJ2-3; a weak D match, TRBD2 (5 bases). Per germline, CDR1 SGHTA and CDR2 FQGTGA. V shed 5 bases and J shed 2 bases, with 8 bases lying between them. This CDR3 region has 13 residues. The CDR3 DNA sequence: TGTGCCAGCAGCCGGGGTGTCACAGATACGCAGTATTTT. Encoded protein: CASSRGVTDTQYF.

The chain joins TRBV14 to TRBJ2-7, with 8 bases fitting TRBD1. CDR3 length: 13 amino acids. With V trimmed by 5 bases and J by 6 bases, 6 bases remained unmatched. CDR1 and CDR2 (germline): SGHDN, FVKESK. The CDR3 sequence: CASSDQGAREQYF. DNA of the CDR3: TGTGCCAGCAGCGACCAGGGGGCCCGCGAGCAGTACTTC.

With respect to this clone: This specimen includes other DNA sequences encoding the same CDR3. V usage is TRBV20-1 and J usage is TRBJ2-7; D gene ambiguous. The CDR3 totals 11 residues. Germline V lookup: CDR1 DFQATT, CDR2 SNEGSKA (reference sequence). Trimming cost V 0 bases and J 4 bases, with 4 bases left between them. CDR3 in DNA: TGCAGTGCTAGAGATACTTACGAGCAGTACTTC. Encoded protein: CSARDTYEQYF.

CDR3 residues: CASSVAWSGGVNEQFF. The CDR3 bases are TGTGCCAGCAGCGTAGCTTGGAGCGGGGGGGTAAATGAGCAGTTCTTC. The rearrangement links TRBV9 to TRBJ2-1; 10 nucleotides align to TRBD2. The CDR3 length is 16 residues. V trimming: 0 bases; J trimming: 7 bases; junction bases outside the gene matches: 7. Germline loops: CDR1 SGDLS, CDR2 YYNGEE. The variable domain in full, completed from reference TRBV9 and TRBJ2-1, reads DSGVTQTPKHLITATGQRVTLRCSPRSGDLSVYWYQQSLDQGLQFLIQYYNGEERAKGNILERFSAQQFPDLHSELNLSSLELGDSALYFCASSVAWSGGVNEQFFGPGTRLTVL.

This sequence joins TRBV21-1 and TRBJ1-2; TRBD1 was called by the table and not checked on the DNA. TRBV21-1 is described as a pseudogene. The length of the CDR3 is 14 residues. The CDR3 DNA is TGTGCCAGAGTGACAGGGGCTTTTAACTATGGCTACACCTTC. It encodes CARVTGAFNYGYTF.